The sequence of this TCR beta chain was determined in a study of blood T cell repertoires in COVID-19. Authors' data handling: Estimation of nucleated cell counts was performed using reference gene primer amplification. TCRdb keeps only in-frame clones here, not all; method: immunoSEQ multiplex PCR. D and trimming were read from the DNA, whereas the V and J calls and clone size are those reported in that table. Altogether approximately 90,000 clones are present, 90% being singletons, with the ten largest covering 1.5% to 2%. Trimming removed 7 bases at V and 4 bases at J, with 13 bases between. The germline V gene has CDR1 MNHEY and CDR2 SVGAGI. The CDR3 has 13 residues. This clone has a single count.

This receptor was taken from a man aged 55 to 70 with acute or convalescent COVID-19. Material for sequencing was peripheral blood. The chain carries TRBV6-5 and TRBJ1-1, with D hard to call. This CDR3 reads CASTLRMGTEAFF. For the CDR3, the DNA is TGTGCCAGCACCCTGAGGATGGGCACTGAAGCTTTCTTT.